The subject of this entry is one T cell receptor beta chain. Preparation of the TCRbeta library involved a method that used unique molecular identifiers. TCRdb fed the PCR reads into MiXCR, producing one record per CDR3 protein. There are around 230,000 distinct CDR3 sequences in the sample; 17% occur only once, and about 45% lies in the top ten. The junction had 2 bases not matched to a gene; V was cut back by 0 bases and J by 2 bases. CDR3 length: 16 amino acids. The V gene's germline CDR1 is LGHNA and CDR2 YSLEER. The sample comes from a study of T-cell reconstitution after alpha-beta-depleted transplantation in children.

The chain combines TRBV4-3 with TRBJ2-1; 9 bases are shared with TRBD1. The sequencing here drew on PBMCs, mostly from graft donor cells, taken 360 days after TCRalphabeta/CD19-depleted stem cell transplant. The TCR comes from a male patient between 2 and 10 years old who had a stem cell transplant for acute lymphoblastic leukemia, so the T cells may come from the graft donor. Here the CDR3 reads CASSQDRDRAYNEQFF. The CDR3 DNA reads as TGCGCCAGCAGCCAAGATAGGGACAGGGCCTACAATGAGCAGTTCTTC.